These 10 T cell receptor beta chains originate from one sample sequenced in a study of CD8 T cells in Susac syndrome. It was with random hexamers that roughly 0.45 to 1 ug RNA was reverse transcribed. TCRdb recomputed calls from the immunoSEQ multiplex PCR reads with MiXCR, one row per CDR3 protein. The sample records 110,000 or so distinct CDR3 sequences, roughly 90% being singletons. Specimen: CD8+ T cells from PBMCs. Receptors originate from a human donor in good health.

The chain combines TRBV5-1 with TRBJ2-1; D is possibly TRBD1 (5 bases). The CDR3 length is 13 residues. Germline CDR1 SGHRS, CDR2 YFSETQ. Trimming took off 0 bases at V and 7 bases at J, with 8 bases between the two ends. The CDR3: CASSLARVNEQFF. CDR3 DNA: TGCGCCAGCAGCTTGGCCAGGGTTAATGAGCAGTTCTTC.

V and J are TRBV6-1 and TRBJ2-1; D is uncertain. Trimming shortened V by 4 bases and J by 7 bases, and 11 bases separated the two germline ends. The CDR3 is 13 residues long. CDR1 is MNHNS, CDR2 SASEGT, per germline. The CDR3 sequence is CASSVVSINEQFF. DNA for the CDR3: TGTGCCAGCAGTGTGGTCAGCATTAATGAGCAGTTCTTC.

The chain is built from TRBV6-6 and TRBJ1-5; no reliable D call. This CDR3 contains 15 residues. In germline, CDR1 is MNHNY, CDR2 SVGAGI (reference sequence). V was shortened by 4 bases and J by 0 bases, with 10 bases between the two germline ends. The CDR3 sequence: CASSSGENSNQPQHF. CDR3 bases: TGTGCCAGCAGTTCTGGAGAAAATAGCAATCAGCCCCAGCATTTT.

J is TRBJ2-5 and V is TRBV27; D unclear. The CDR3 sequence is 15 residues long. V lost 3 bases and J lost 0, with 11 bases in between. Germline CDR1 reads MNHEY; CDR2 reads SMNVEV (reference sequence). The CDR3: CASSFEGKHQETQYF. As DNA, the CDR3 is TGTGCCAGCAGTTTTGAAGGAAAGCACCAAGAGACCCAGTACTTC.

This sequence joins TRBV5-4 and TRBJ2-6, with 10 bases aligning to TRBD2. The CDR3 extends over 16 amino acids. Looked up from germline, CDR1 is SGHNT and CDR2 is YYREEE (reference sequence). V shed 4 bases and J 2 bases; nucleotides not matched to a gene: 3. CDR3 sequence reads: CASSILAGAGANVLTF. The CDR3 coding sequence is TGTGCCAGCAGCATCCTAGCGGGAGCTGGGGCCAACGTCCTGACTTTC.

V and J are TRBV5-1 and TRBJ2-3, with 9 bases fitting TRBD2. With V trimmed by 3 bases and J by 5 bases, 4 bases remained unmatched. The germline CDR1 and CDR2 sequences are SGHRS and YFSETQ. The CDR3 is 14 residues long. The chain's CDR3 is CASSSVAGEDTQYF. CDR3 nucleotides: TGCGCCAGCAGCTCAGTAGCGGGAGAAGATACGCAGTATTTT.

This rearrangement joins TRBV18 to TRBJ1-2; 7 bases agree with TRBD1. Looked up from germline, CDR1 is KGHSH and CDR2 is LQKENI. V lost 5 bases to trimming and J lost 2 bases; unmatched junction nucleotides: 11. The CDR3 spans 16 residues. The CDR3, as DNA: TGTGCCAGCTCAGACAGAAGGGGGCAAAGGAACTATGGCTACACCTTC. Translating it yields CASSDRRGQRNYGYTF. Based on the CDR3 plus reference TRBV18 and TRBJ1-2, the full variable domain is NAGVMQNPRHLVRRRGQEARLRCSPMKGHSHVYWYRQLPEEGLKFMVYLQKENIIDESGMPKERFSAEFPKEGPSILRIQQVVRGDSAAYFCASSDRRGQRNYGYTFGSGTRLTVV.

This clonotype was picked up one time. This rearrangement joins TRBV12-3 or TRBV12-4 to TRBJ2-5, with D possibly matching TRBD2 (6 bases). This CDR3 region has 14 residues. Trimming removed 2 bases from V and 7 bases from J, with 14 bases in between. The CDR3: CASSLSGRSGTQYF. CDR3 DNA: TGTGCCAGCAGTTTATCAGGGAGGAGTGGGACCCAGTACTTC.

This rearrangement joins TRBV13 to TRBJ2-3; 7 nucleotides line up with TRBD2. The junction had 4 bases not matched to a gene; V was cut back by 3 bases and J by 1 base. The germline V gene has CDR1 PRHDT and CDR2 FYEKMQ (reference sequence). This CDR3 comprises 15 residues. CDR3 bases: TGTGCCAGCAGCTTGGCGGGAGAAGGCACAGATACGCAGTATTTT. This codes for CASSLAGEGTDTQYF.

In its sample, this clonotype was seen once. V and J are TRBV4-3 and TRBJ1-1, with D possibly TRBD1 on 6 matching bases. V shed 4 bases and J shed 0 bases, with 18 bases lying between them. Germline V gene sequence: CDR1 LGHNA, CDR2 YSLEER. The CDR3 sequence is 17 residues long. The DNA for the CDR3 is TGCGCCAGCAGCCTTGGGGCAGGGGTGATTATGAACACTGAAGCTTTCTTT. Amino acids: CASSLGAGVIMNTEAFF.